The next 25 T cell receptor beta chains were all read from a single sample in a study of OX40 agonist ivuxolimab in advanced cancers. The protocol was immunoSEQ multiplex PCR, while the TCRdb copy is restricted to in-frame clones and leaves out a portion. This sample carries about 58,000 clones, less than 90% of them seen once, and the ten largest clones take roughly 3.2%. The sample consisted of CD4+ or CD8+ T cells sorted from blood, taken in a trial of the OX40 agonist ivuxolimab. Receptors originate from an adult with an advanced solid tumor such as melanoma, head and neck, liver or kidney cancer.

The chain links TRBV4-3 to TRBJ2-3; no reliable D call. V lost 3 bases, J lost 5 bases, and 12 bases lay in between. This CDR3 is 14 amino acids long. The germline V gene has CDR1 LGHNA and CDR2 YSLEER. The CDR3 nucleotides are TGCGCCAGCAGCCAGGCCGGAGAGCAAGATACGCAGTATTTT. Translated: CASSQAGEQDTQYF.

The chain carries TRBV28 and TRBJ2-3; no clear D gene. This CDR3 comprises 10 residues. Per the germline V gene, CDR1 is MDHEN and CDR2 is SYDVKM. V was trimmed by 9 bases and J by 4 bases, leaving 5 bases between them. The CDR3 region is CASRADTQYF. The CDR3 DNA reads as TGTGCCAGTCGGGCAGATACGCAGTATTTT. Full variable domain (remainder filled in from reference TRBV28 and TRBJ2-3): DVKVTQSSRYLVKRTGEKVFLECVQDMDHENMFWYRQDPGLGLRLIYFSYDVKMKEKGDIPEGYSVSREKKERFSLILESASTNQTSMYLCASRADTQYFGPGTRLTVL.

This sequence joins TRBV30 and TRBJ2-5, with D tentatively TRBD2 (6 bases). The ends were cut back, 1 base at V and 4 bases at J, with 13 bases in the middle. This CDR3 comprises 14 residues. Per the germline V gene, CDR1 is GTSNPN and CDR2 is SVGIG (reference sequence). CDR3 sequence (DNA): TGTGCCTGGAGTGGAGGAGGGCCCTCAGAGACCCAGTACTTC. Its translation: CAWSGGGPSETQYF.

The gene calls are TRBV14 and TRBJ1-2, with no clear D. The V and J ends lost 0 bases and 5 bases respectively, with 10 bases between them. The CDR3 loop spans 14 amino acids. Germline V gene data show CDR1 as SGHDN and CDR2 as FVKESK. The CDR3 DNA reads TGTGCCAGCAGCCAAGAGAACAGTCTTTATGGCTACACCTTC. This sequence encodes CASSQENSLYGYTF.

This chain links TRBV20-1 with TRBJ2-1; D remains unclear. The germline V and J ends were trimmed by 1 base and 9 bases, with 7 bases remaining between them. The CDR3 covers 11 residues. Germline V gives CDR1 DFQATT, CDR2 SNEGSKA (reference sequence). CDR3 bases: TGCAGTGCTAGAGCCCAAGGTGAGCAGTTCTTC. It codes for CSARAQGEQFF.

This clone turned up a few times. DNA of the CDR3: TGCGCCAGCAGCCTGACTAGCGGGAGCACAGATACGCAGTATTTT. It is translated as CASSLTSGSTDTQYF. The rearrangement links TRBV5-1 to TRBJ2-3; 10 positions match TRBD2. V dropped 4 bases and J dropped 0; count of bases not matched to a gene: 2. Looked up from germline, CDR1 is SGHRS and CDR2 is YFSETQ. The CDR3 covers 15 residues.

The chain uses TRBV30 and TRBJ2-7, with D perhaps matching TRBD1 or TRBD2 (5 bases each). Germline V gene lookup returns CDR1 GTSNPN and CDR2 SVGIG (reference sequence). Trimming pared 0 bases from V and 5 bases from J, leaving 8 bases between. This CDR3 contains 12 residues. The CDR3 nucleotides read TGTGCCTGGAGTGTAACGGGGCACGAGCAGTACTTC. As protein: CAWSVTGHEQYF.

The gene calls are TRBV10-2 and TRBJ2-3; D remains ambiguous. Germline V gene data show CDR1 as WSHSY and CDR2 as SAAADI. The CDR3 length is 13 residues. V lost 3 bases, J lost 0 bases, and 4 bases lay in between. The CDR3 reads CASSDQSTDTQYF. The CDR3, as DNA: TGCGCCAGCAGTGACCAAAGCACAGATACGCAGTATTTT.

The chain joins TRBV27 to TRBJ1-5; possibly TRBD1 for D (5 bases). The CDR3 has 15 amino acids. Per the germline V gene, CDR1 is MNHEY and CDR2 is SMNVEV (reference sequence). With 7 bases removed from V and 3 bases from J, the gap between germline ends came to 16 bases. CDR3: CASTATRGINQPQHF. DNA of the CDR3: TGTGCCAGCACCGCAACTAGGGGCATCAATCAGCCCCAGCATTTT.

The J gene is TRBJ1-4, the V gene TRBV5-5, with D maybe TRBD1 (6 bases). The CDR3 consists of 14 residues. CDR1 and CDR2 (germline): SGHKS, YYEKEE (reference sequence). Between the trimmed V and J ends, which lost 5 bases and 5 bases, there was a span of 13 bases. DNA of the CDR3: TGTGCCAGCAGTTCGGGACACCGAAATGAAAAACTGTTTTTT. Protein sequence: CASSSGHRNEKLFF.

This clone was picked up a small number of times. This sequence joins TRBV4-2 and TRBJ2-3; TRBD2 agrees at 8 bases. The CDR3 has 15 amino acids. Trimming cost V 4 bases and J 2 bases; bases outside gene matches: 5. Germline V CDR1 and CDR2: LGHNA, YNFKEQ. CDR3 coding DNA: TGTGCCAGCAGCCTATTAGCGGGAAACACAGATACGCAGTATTTT. Protein sequence: CASSLLAGNTDTQYF.

The V gene is TRBV9, the J gene TRBJ2-1; 8 nucleotides match TRBD1. CDR1 is SGDLS and CDR2 is YYNGEE in the germline V gene. The junction had 12 bases not matched to a gene; V was cut back by 4 bases and J by 6 bases. The CDR3 totals 16 residues. CDR3 nucleotide sequence: TGTGCCAGCAGCTCCCGGACAGGGCGCTATCCCAATGAGCAGTTCTTC. Its translation is CASSSRTGRYPNEQFF.

CDR3 amino acids: CASSIGGLQPQHF. CDR3 nucleotides: TGTGCCAGTAGTATAGGAGGCTTACAGCCCCAGCATTTT. This sequence joins TRBV19 and TRBJ1-5; D is ambiguous. Trimming removed 1 base at V and 7 bases at J, with 8 bases between. The CDR3 loop spans 13 amino acids. Germline loops: CDR1 LNHDA, CDR2 SQIVND (reference sequence).

The CDR3 DNA reads TGTGCCAGCAGCCGCAGGGACAGGGGGTATTCGGATGAAAAACTGTTTTTT. It translates to CASSRRDRGYSDEKLFF. The rearrangement joins TRBV5-5 to TRBJ1-4; 11 positions agree with TRBD1. The trim removed 4 bases at V and 6 bases at J, leaving 11 bases unmatched. Germline lookup yields CDR1 SGHKS and CDR2 YYEKEE (reference sequence). The CDR3 is 17 amino acids.

This clone was counted only a few times. The chain combines TRBV27 with TRBJ2-2; D is possibly TRBD1 or TRBD2 (5 bases each). Looked up from germline, CDR1 is MNHEY and CDR2 is SMNVEV (reference sequence). V shed 5 bases and J shed 6 bases, with 22 bases lying between them. The CDR3 has 17 amino acids. The CDR3 DNA reads TGTGCCAGCAGTCAGAGGGGTTCCCGTCTGGATCCCGGGGAGCTGTTTTTT. Its protein product is CASSQRGSRLDPGELFF.

The genes are TRBV29-1 and TRBJ2-7; the match to TRBD1 covers 8 bases. V gave up 6 bases and J gave up 5 bases; unmatched junction bases: 6. Per the germline V gene, CDR1 is SQVTM and CDR2 is ANQGSEA. This CDR3 comprises 12 residues. For the CDR3, the DNA is TGCAGCGTACACAGGGGGGCAGACGAGCAGTACTTC. Protein product: CSVHRGADEQYF.

This clone was picked up one time. V and J are TRBV7-6 and TRBJ2-5; D gene ambiguous. The CDR3 contains 14 residues. The V end was cut by 5 bases, the J end by 4 bases, with 14 bases between. CDR1 SGHVS and CDR2 FNYEAQ come from the germline V gene. In DNA, the CDR3 is TGTGCCAGCAGCCCCCGGTTTGGGTCAGAGACCCAGTACTTC. Translating gives CASSPRFGSETQYF. Combining the CDR3 with reference TRBV7-6 and TRBJ2-5 gives the whole variable domain GAGVSQSPRYKVTKRGQDVALRCDPISGHVSLYWYRQALGQGPEFLTYFNYEAQQDKSGLPNDRFSAERPEGSISTLTIQRTEQRDSAMYRCASSPRFGSETQYFGPGTRLLVL.

There are a few counts of this clone. The chain is built from TRBV5-4 and TRBJ1-1, with 8 bases aligning to TRBD1. CDR1 is SGHNT and CDR2 is YYREEE in the germline V gene (reference sequence). The CDR3 runs 16 residues. J lost 1 base, V lost 2 bases, and 7 bases had no gene match. The CDR3 coding sequence is TGTGCCAGCAGCTTAGGGCAGGGGGCAAAGAACACTGAAGCTTTCTTT. As protein: CASSLGQGAKNTEAFF.

CDR3 DNA sequence: TGCGCCAGCAGCTTGGCAGGGGCGGCCGGGGAGCTGTTTTTT. It is translated as CASSLAGAAGELFF. The rearrangement uses TRBV5-1 and TRBJ2-2, with D possibly TRBD1 on 6 matching bases. This CDR3 has 14 amino acids. Trimming pared 0 bases from V and 6 bases from J, leaving 9 bases between. Germline V lookup: CDR1 SGHRS, CDR2 YFSETQ.

This chain connects TRBV15 to TRBJ2-5, with D unclear. Germline V lookup: CDR1 LNHNV, CDR2 YYDKDF (reference sequence). CDR3 length: 15 amino acids. V was trimmed by 3 bases and J by 1 base, leaving 12 bases between them. CDR3 nucleotides: TGTGCCACCAGCAGGAACCAGGCGTTCCAAGAGACCCAGTACTTC. As protein: CATSRNQAFQETQYF.

The chain recombines TRBV7-2 with TRBJ2-7; 10 nucleotides line up with TRBD2. The V gene's germline CDR1 is SGHTA and CDR2 FQGNSA. With 3 bases clipped from V and 5 bases from J, the junction kept 7 bases outside the gene matches. The CDR3 totals 15 residues. CDR3 amino acids: CASSFSSGGVDEQYF. CDR3 nucleotides: TGTGCCAGCAGCTTCTCGAGCGGGGGGGTAGACGAGCAGTACTTC.

The rearrangement joins TRBV15 to TRBJ2-5; 10 bases line up with TRBD2. The CDR3 has 17 amino acids. Trimming cost V 3 bases and J 3 bases; bases outside gene matches: 10. Germline V gene data show CDR1 as LNHNV and CDR2 as YYDKDF (reference sequence). The CDR3 loop reads CATSRVLRLAGEETQYF. DNA for the CDR3: TGTGCCACCAGCAGGGTTCTTAGGCTAGCGGGGGAAGAGACCCAGTACTTC. Variable domain in full (rest from reference TRBV15 and TRBJ2-5): DAMVIQNPRYQVTQFGKPVTLSCSQTLNHNVMYWYQQKSSQAPKLLFHYYDKDFNNEADTPDNFQSRRPNTSFCFLDIRSPGLGDTAMYLCATSRVLRLAGEETQYFGPGTRLLVL.

The chain couples TRBV5-4 to TRBJ2-3; D is undetermined. Germline CDR1 and CDR2: SGHNT and YYREEE (reference sequence). V gave up 0 bases and J gave up 0 bases, with 5 bases separating them. The CDR3 contains 14 residues. CDR3 sequence (DNA): TGTGCCAGCAGCTTGGAGGTTAGCACAGATACGCAGTATTTT. It codes for CASSLEVSTDTQYF.

The V call is TRBV7-3, the J call TRBJ2-2; 7 bases line up with TRBD1. The CDR3 consists of 13 residues. The germline gives CDR1 SGHTA, CDR2 FQGTGA. J was trimmed by 6 bases and V by 5 bases; bases with no gene match: 3. Here the CDR3 DNA reads TGTGCCAGCAGCCCTCAGGGGGCCGGGGAGCTGTTTTTT. Its protein is CASSPQGAGELFF.

This chain uses TRBV9 with TRBJ1-4; possible D gene TRBD1, 6 bases. The CDR3 covers 16 residues. V gave up 7 bases and J gave up 4 bases, with 20 bases separating them. CDR1 and CDR2 (germline): SGDLS, YYNGEE. The CDR3 sequence is CASGGFGGRGNEKLFF. The CDR3 bases are TGTGCCAGCGGCGGGTTCGGGGGGCGAGGTAATGAAAAACTGTTTTTT.